Listed below are T cell receptor beta chains from one sample, sequenced in a study of early T cells in non-severe SARS-CoV-2 infection. From the 5' RACE reads, TCRdb called clonotypes with MiXCR, one entry per CDR3 protein. The sample lists about 61,000 distinct CDR3 sequences, less than 14% seen once, with more than 1.5% in the top ten. The sample comprised whole blood. Receptors were obtained from an adult who was a healthcare worker with PCR-confirmed SARS-CoV-2 infection or an uninfected control (not recorded which). Both conserved end residues are part of each CDR3. A D gene is named only where the DNA matches it firmly. Size is omitted from some rows. Given values are once, few, many or a class for expanded clones.

length	size	J	D	V	DNA	CDR3
16	many	TRBJ2-1	TRBD1	TRBV15	TGTGCCACCAGCAGAGATTACAGGGGACCCTACAATGAGCAGTTCTTC	CATSRDYRGPYNEQFF
14	many	TRBJ2-1	TRBD2	TRBV6-4	TGTGCCAGCAGTGACGGGACTAGCGCTGGTGAGCAGTTCTTC	CASSDGTSAGEQFF
13	few	TRBJ2-7	TRBD1	TRBV11-3	TGTGCCAGCAGCAAGACAGGGTTCGGCGAGCAGTACTTC	CASSKTGFGEQYF
16	many	TRBJ2-2	TRBD2	TRBV5-4	TGTGCCAGCAGCTTGGCAGGGACTAGACTAAACGGGGAGCTGTTTTTT	CASSLAGTRLNGELFF
18	many	TRBJ1-3	.	TRBV12-3/TRBV12-4	TGTGCCAGCAGTTTCGGGACCGATTGGGGCCCAAGTGGAAACACCATATATTTT	CASSFGTDWGPSGNTIYF
15	many	TRBJ1-2	TRBD1	TRBV5-1	TGCGCCAGCAGCGCAAAGGACAGGGCGGTCCTCGGCTACACCTTC	CASSAKDRAVLGYTF
15	many	TRBJ2-7	TRBD1	TRBV15	TGTGCCACCAGCAGAGATCACAGGGGCACGGGCGAGCAGTACTTC	CATSRDHRGTGEQYF
15	many	TRBJ1-6	.	TRBV30	TGTGCCTGGAGCTCAGGGGTGATAGGAGATTCACCCCTCCACTTT	CAWSSGVIGDSPLHF
15	few	TRBJ1-5	.	TRBV7-9	TGTGCCAGCAGCTTATCGGCGGCAATCAATCAGCCCCAGCATTTT	CASSLSAAINQPQHF
14	.	TRBJ2-2	.	TRBV29-1	TGCAGCGTTGATCAGGGGAAGAGCACCGGGGAGCTGTTTTTT	CSVDQGKSTGELFF
14	few	TRBJ2-3	.	TRBV7-2	TGTGCCAGCAGCTTTCTTGAGGGCGCAGATACGCAGTATTTT	CASSFLEGADTQYF
15	many	TRBJ2-1	.	TRBV5-1	TGCGCCAGCAGCCTTAGCGCCCTCCATACAGATGAGCAGTTCTTC	CASSLSALHTDEQFF
13	many	TRBJ2-1	.	TRBV29-1	TGCAGCGTAGACCAGGGGACCTACAATGAGCAGTTCTTC	CSVDQGTYNEQFF
14	.	TRBJ2-7	.	TRBV6-1	TGTGCCAGCATAGGAGCTCTAGGCGGGAACGAGCAGTACTTC	CASIGALGGNEQYF
15	many	TRBJ1-1	.	TRBV30	TGTGCCTGGAGTGTAGGTTACGGGGGCGGGACTGAAGCTTTCTTT	CAWSVGYGGGTEAFF
12	.	TRBJ1-6	.	TRBV7-2	TGTGCCAGCAGCAAGGACACTTCGCCCCTCCACTTT	CASSKDTSPLHF
15	many	TRBJ1-1	.	TRBV11-2	TGTGCCAGCACCACCCCCCGGGGCAGGAACACTGAAGCTTTCTTT	CASTTPRGRNTEAFF
17	many	TRBJ2-2	.	TRBV5-1	TGCGCCAGCAGCTTGGGTGGCACAGGGCCTAACACCGGGGAGCTGTTTTTT	CASSLGGTGPNTGELFF
14	many	TRBJ2-2	.	TRBV20-1	TGCAGTGCTAGGAGGGCGGGACTCACCGGGGAGCTGTTTTTT	CSARRAGLTGELFF
15	.	TRBJ2-5	.	TRBV7-9	TGTGCCAGCAGCTCTAATCGAAGAACATGGGAGACCCAGTACTTC	CASSSNRRTWETQYF
15	few	TRBJ2-7	.	TRBV3-1	TGTGCCAGCAGCCAGAATCGACAGGTTTACAACGAGCAGTACTTC	CASSQNRQVYNEQYF
15	.	TRBJ2-5	.	TRBV12-3/TRBV12-4	TGTGCCAGCAGTCTACAGGGAGGCAGCGAAGAGACCCAGTACTTC	CASSLQGGSEETQYF
14	few	TRBJ1-6	.	TRBV14	TGTGCCAGCAGCCTCGACACCGTAAATTCACCCCTCCACTTT	CASSLDTVNSPLHF
14	many	TRBJ1-5	.	TRBV12-3/TRBV12-4	TGTGCCAGCAGTTGGGGGGGAAGCAATCAGCCCCAGCATTTT	CASSWGGSNQPQHF
15	few	TRBJ1-2	.	TRBV20-1	TGCAGTGCTATTGGTGTGCGTGGAAGACACTATGGCTACACCTTC	CSAIGVRGRHYGYTF
11	.	TRBJ2-7	.	TRBV13	TGTGCCAGCAGCCCTCCCGGGGAGCAGTACTTC	CASSPPGEQYF
13	.	TRBJ2-7	TRBD1	TRBV29-1	TGCAGCGCCCGACAGGGGTCTTCCTACGAGCAGTACTTC	CSARQGSSYEQYF
15	.	TRBJ1-1	.	TRBV6-5	TGTGCCAGCAGCTACGGACAAGTCATGAACACTGAAGCTTTCTTT	CASSYGQVMNTEAFF
15	few	TRBJ2-3	TRBD2	TRBV24-1	TGTGCCACCAGTGTCGGCGGGGGGGGCACAGATACGCAGTATTTT	CATSVGGGGTDTQYF
17	many	TRBJ1-1	TRBD1	TRBV28	TGTGCCAGCAGTCCCTACCACTCGACAGGGAGTAGGACTGAAGCTTTCTTT	CASSPYHSTGSRTEAFF
16	few	TRBJ1-1	TRBD1	TRBV6-6	TGTGCCAGCAGCGCGACAGGGCCTAGGGGAAACACTGAAGCTTTCTTT	CASSATGPRGNTEAFF
16	many	TRBJ2-7	TRBD1	TRBV4-1	TGCGCCAGCAGCCAAGATATTCGACAGGGGGCGCGTGGGCAGTACTTC	CASSQDIRQGARGQYF
13	many	TRBJ2-1	.	TRBV18	TGTGCCAGCTCACCGGCGACCGATAGTGAGCAGTTCTTC	CASSPATDSEQFF
14	few	TRBJ1-5	.	TRBV6-6	TGTGCCAGCAGTTACTCTATTCGCGAACAGCCCCAGCATTTT	CASSYSIREQPQHF
12	many	TRBJ1-2	.	TRBV20-1	TGCAGTGCCCCCAGGAATAACTATGGCTACACCTTC	CSAPRNNYGYTF
17	.	TRBJ1-2	.	TRBV7-8	TGTGCCAGCAGCTTATCGCCTACGCCATCCGCTAACTATGGCTACACCTTC	CASSLSPTPSANYGYTF
12	few	TRBJ2-7	.	TRBV3-1	TGTGCCAGCAGCCAATCGGGTCGCGAGCAGTACTTC	CASSQSGREQYF
14	few	TRBJ2-7	.	TRBV7-9	TGTGCCAGCAGCTTAACATCCTCCGGGATAGAACGGTACTTC	CASSLTSSGIERYF
13	many	TRBJ2-6	.	TRBV6-5	TGTGCCAGCAGGGGCTCTGGGGCCAACGTCCTGACTTTC	CASRGSGANVLTF
13	.	TRBJ1-6	TRBD1	TRBV12-3/TRBV12-4	TGTGCCAACAGGGACAGGGTCATGTCACCCCTCCACTTT	CANRDRVMSPLHF
15	many	TRBJ2-3	.	TRBV10-3	TGTGCCATCAGGCTAGGGGGAAGGGGCACAGATACGCAGTATTTT	CAIRLGGRGTDTQYF
14	few	TRBJ1-2	.	TRBV3-1	TGTGCCAGCACCCCTAGTGGGCGGAAAGATGGCTACACCTTC	CASTPSGRKDGYTF
13	few	TRBJ2-5	.	TRBV10-3	TGTGCCATCAGTGTGGGCGGGGTAGAGACCCAGTACTTC	CAISVGGVETQYF
14	few	TRBJ2-3	TRBD2	TRBV29-1	TGCAGCGTTCATAGCGGGGGGGCTTTAGATACGCAGTATTTT	CSVHSGGALDTQYF
16	.	TRBJ2-7	.	TRBV1	TGCACCAGCAGCCAAGAAATAGGACAGGGAGGATACGAGCAGTACTTC	CTSSQEIGQGGYEQYF
13	.	TRBJ2-7	.	TRBV3-1	TGTGCCAGCAGCCAAGACAGGTTGTTGGAGCAGTACTTC	CASSQDRLLEQYF
13	many	TRBJ2-7	TRBD2	TRBV6-6	TGTGCCAGCACCAGACTAGCGGGTTACGAGCAGTACTTC	CASTRLAGYEQYF
15	many	TRBJ1-4	.	TRBV12-3/TRBV12-4	TGTGCCAGCAGTCCCGGGGGGAGGGGGATAGAAAAACTGTTTTTT	CASSPGGRGIEKLFF
14	.	TRBJ1-4	TRBD1	TRBV19	TGTGCCAGTGCTCTGGACAGGGGCCCCGAAAAACTGTTTTTT	CASALDRGPEKLFF
16	many	TRBJ2-1	.	TRBV5-5	TGTGCCAGCAGCTCCAGACTAGGTTTAGGTGGGAATGAGCAGTTCTTC	CASSSRLGLGGNEQFF
14	many	TRBJ2-1	.	TRBV4-2	TGTGCCAGCAGCCACCAGACGGGCCAAGGTGAGCAGTTCTTC	CASSHQTGQGEQFF
13	many	TRBJ2-7	.	TRBV7-2	TGTGCCAGCCTGGGGCGAGGGTCCTACGAGCAGTACTTC	CASLGRGSYEQYF
15	few	TRBJ2-5	TRBD1	TRBV27	TGTGCCAGCAGTGGGCACGGGACAGGGGAGGAGACCCAGTACTTC	CASSGHGTGEETQYF
14	.	TRBJ1-1	.	TRBV7-8	TGTGCCAGCAGCTTAAATCGGGGGACCAGTCGAGCTTTCTTT	CASSLNRGTSRAFF
18	many	TRBJ2-3	TRBD2	TRBV6-2/TRBV6-3	TGTGCCAGCAGTTATCGGACTAGCGGGGGGGCAAGCGCAGATACGCAGTATTTT	CASSYRTSGGASADTQYF
15	many	TRBJ1-5	.	TRBV20-1	TGCAGTGCTTCCCCCGGGGTTTTTAGCAATCAGCCCCAGCATTTT	CSASPGVFSNQPQHF
13	many	TRBJ2-5	.	TRBV6-6	TGTGCCAGCAGATCAGGTGCAAAAGAGACCCAGTACTTC	CASRSGAKETQYF
14	.	TRBJ1-1	.	TRBV9	TGTGCCAGCAGCGTAAGACAGGACCACACTGAAGCTTTCTTT	CASSVRQDHTEAFF
11	many	TRBJ2-3	.	TRBV20-1	TGCAGTGCTCCCAAGGATCATACGCAGTATTTT	CSAPKDHTQYF